This T cell receptor beta chain was profiled in a study of chemoradiotherapy in HPV16-positive cancers. Study-level findings and limits: During treatment, candidate HPV-specific clones and E7-related motifs expanded in tumor. Better recurrence-free survival went with HPV-responsive T-cell expansion in HPV16-positive patients.

As regards this clone: Its antigen is as yet unknown.

J was trimmed by 4 bases and V by 6 bases; bases with no gene match: 6. Germline loops: CDR1 MNHNS, CDR2 SASEGT. The CDR3 runs 14 residues. The repertoire was sequenced with immunoSEQ multiplex PCR; TCRdb's copy has only in-frame clones and lacks some. Found here are around 17,000 clones, roughly 90% of them singletons; the top ten hold roughly 2.4%. The sample consisted of blood, taken from a patient who underwent chemoradiotherapy. The chain has TRBV6-1 and TRBJ1-5, with TRBD1 matching 7 bases. The origin of this receptor is a human donor with HPV-associated anogenital cancer. Here the CDR3 reads CASSYRGGNQPQHF. The CDR3 DNA is TGTGCCAGCAGCTACAGGGGAGGGAATCAGCCCCAGCATTTT.